This entry concerns a single T cell receptor beta chain. Original processing methods: From reference gene primer amplification, estimates of nucleated cell counts were derived. TCRdb keeps only in-frame clones here, not all; method: immunoSEQ multiplex PCR. V and J calls and clone size are given by that table; D and trimming were obtained from the DNA. The sample yields roughly 280,000 clones, around 90% seen once. The data stem from a study of blood T cell repertoires in COVID-19. About the study: The United States, Italy and Spain were the sources of the acute and convalescent COVID-19 samples. Sources were T cells, B-cell-depleted T cells, or PBMCs; the material itself was cDNA or gDNA.

Germline V gene sequence: CDR1 SEHNR, CDR2 FQNEAQ (reference sequence). The CDR3 has 14 residues. Trimming at V came to 1 base and at J to 9 bases, leaving 3 bases not matched to a gene. Sequencing input: peripheral blood. V usage is TRBV7-9 and J usage is TRBJ2-1; TRBD2 agrees at 10 bases. This TCR derives from a woman in her forties or fifties who had recovered from COVID-19. In nucleotides, the CDR3 is TGTGCCAGCAGCTTAGGGACTAGCGGTCGTGAGCAGTTCTTC. This sequence encodes CASSLGTSGREQFF.